The rows below give T cell receptor beta chains drawn from one sample of a study of blood T cells in healthy people across ages. TCRdb recomputed calls from the 5' RACE reads with MiXCR, one row per CDR3 protein. The sample carries hundreds of thousands of distinct CDR3 sequences, 25% to 30% recorded once. The sample comprised blood. Every receptor here comes from a woman aged 80 or over in good health. Each CDR3 is given with its conserved first and last residue. A D gene is named only where the DNA matches it firmly. Size is omitted from some rows. Given values are once, few, many or a class for expanded clones.

TRBV7-2,-,TRBJ2-4,14,-,CASSAGLVGYEQYF,TGTGCCAGCAGCGCGGGGCTCGTAGGGTATGAGCAGTACTTC
TRBV20-1,TRBD1,TRBJ2-7,13,-,CSLSGTGGYEQYF,TGCAGTTTATCCGGGACAGGGGGCTACGAGCAGTACTTC
TRBV5-1,-,TRBJ2-2,15,few,CASRSGPSGTGELFF,TGCGCCAGCAGATCGGGACCCTCGGGGACCGGGGAGCTGTTTTTT
TRBV6-1,-,TRBJ2-1,15,few,CAGSVDRGSYNEQFF,TGTGCCGGCAGTGTTGACCGGGGCTCCTACAATGAGCAGTTCTTC
TRBV3-1,-,TRBJ1-1,14,-,CASSHDSRGTEAFF,TGTGCCAGCAGCCATGACAGCCGGGGAACTGAAGCTTTCTTT
TRBV6-1,TRBD1,TRBJ2-7,15,many,CASRAARQGSYEQYF,TGTGCCAGCAGGGCCGCCCGACAGGGCTCCTACGAGCAGTACTTC
TRBV4-3,TRBD1,TRBJ2-2,16,few,CASSQYRGSSGGELFF,TGCGCCAGCAGCCAGTACAGGGGGTCAAGTGGCGGGGAGCTGTTTTTT
TRBV15,-,TRBJ2-1,14,many,CATSVRTPSNEQFF,TGTGCCACCAGCGTGAGGACTCCCTCCAATGAGCAGTTCTTC
TRBV6-1,-,TRBJ2-2,17,-,CASRKTSGTSNTRELFF,TGTGCCAGCAGAAAAACATCCGGGACTTCGAACACCCGGGAGCTGTTTTTT
TRBV20-1,-,TRBJ1-4,13,-,CSAVGGDNEKLFF,TGCAGTGCGGTAGGCGGGGATAATGAAAAACTGTTTTTT
TRBV29-1,-,TRBJ2-5,13,many,CSVGAGKRETQYF,TGCAGCGTGGGGGCAGGGAAGAGGGAGACCCAGTACTTC
TRBV7-9,-,TRBJ2-4,14,many,CASSLGTLKNIQYF,TGTGCCAGCAGCTTAGGGACCCTAAAAAACATTCAGTACTTC
TRBV28,TRBD1,TRBJ1-5,16,many,CASSVSGTGSNQPQHF,TGTGCCAGCAGCGTATCCGGGACAGGCAGCAATCAGCCCCAGCATTTT
TRBV28,-,TRBJ2-7,15,-,CASSLMGALSYEQYF,TGTGCCAGCAGTTTAATGGGGGCACTTTCCTACGAGCAGTACTTT
TRBV6-6,-,TRBJ1-4,12,many,CASRLADEKLFF,TGTGCCAGCAGACTAGCGGATGAAAAACTGTTTTTT
TRBV29-1,TRBD2,TRBJ2-1,15,once,CSARTSGTAYNEQFF,TGCAGCGCCCGGACTAGCGGGACCGCCTACAATGAGCAGTTCTTC
TRBV7-2,TRBD2,TRBJ2-7,17,many,CASSLARSGGAQYEQYF,TGTGCCAGCAGCTTAGCACGTTCGGGGGGAGCCCAGTACGAGCAGTACTTC
TRBV7-9,-,TRBJ2-3,14,many,CASSLQRSPDTQYF,TGTGCCAGCAGCTTACAACGGAGCCCAGATACGCAGTATTTT
TRBV2,TRBD1,TRBJ1-2,15,few,CATSSGDSPNYGYTF,TGTGCCACCAGCTCAGGGGACAGCCCTAACTATGGCTACACCTTC
TRBV20-1,-,TRBJ2-1,15,-,CSGVDRDFLSKKQFF,TGCAGTGGTGTCGACCGGGACTTTCTCTCTAAGAAGCAGTTCTTC
TRBV20-1,TRBD1,TRBJ2-7,13,-,CSAQVGQGDEQYF,TGCAGTGCTCAAGTCGGACAGGGAGACGAGCAGTACTTC
TRBV7-2,TRBD2,TRBJ2-7,14,many,CASSLGRGDYEQYF,TGTGCCAGCAGCTTAGGTCGGGGGGACTACGAGCAGTACTTC
TRBV20-1,-,TRBJ1-6,11,few,CSARVGSPLHF,TGCAGTGCTAGAGTTGGATCACCCCTCCACTTT
TRBV29-1,TRBD1,TRBJ1-2,13,-,CSVAGQGEGGYTF,TGCAGCGTGGCTGGACAGGGAGAGGGTGGCTACACCTTC
TRBV5-1,-,TRBJ1-2,14,few,CASSQDTGLYGYTF,TGCGCCAGCAGCCAGGACACGGGCCTCTATGGCTACACCTTC
TRBV12-3/TRBV12-4,TRBD2,TRBJ2-7,13,many,CASSSGSTYEQYF,TGTGCCAGCAGTAGCGGGAGTACCTACGAGCAGTACTTC
TRBV6-2/TRBV6-3,-,TRBJ2-2,14,-,CASSKGLNTGELFF,TGTGCCAGCAGTAAAGGACTGAACACCGGGGAGCTGTTTTTT
TRBV7-9,TRBD1,TRBJ2-5,18,-,CASSLPDGDRGWRETQYF,TGTGCCAGCAGCTTACCTGACGGGGACAGGGGGTGGAGGGAGACCCAGTACTTC
TRBV5-1,-,TRBJ2-3,15,many,CASSIKPPGSDTQYF,TGCGCCAGCTCCATCAAGCCCCCGGGGTCAGATACGCAGTATTTT
TRBV5-1,-,TRBJ1-1,16,few,CASSLSWGEKNTEAFF,TGCGCCAGCAGCTTGTCCTGGGGGGAGAAGAACACTGAAGCTTTCTTT
TRBV3-1,TRBD2,TRBJ2-3,14,once,CATLAGRPTDTQYF,TGTGCCACCCTAGCGGGGAGGCCTACAGATACGCAGTATTTT
TRBV3-1,TRBD2,TRBJ2-3,17,-,CASSGLGGGPVEDTQYF,TGTGCCAGCAGTGGGTTGGGCGGGGGGCCAGTCGAGGATACGCAGTATTTT
TRBV6-6,-,TRBJ1-1,14,-,CTSSYSVEGTEAFF,TGTACCAGCAGTTACTCGGTGGAGGGAACTGAAGCTTTCTTT
TRBV7-2,-,TRBJ2-7,13,many,CASSLVGIYEQYF,TGTGCCAGCAGCTTAGTAGGGATCTACGAGCAGTACTTC
TRBV28,-,TRBJ1-4,17,few,CASSPPWGVGLGEKLFF,TGTGCCAGCAGTCCACCCTGGGGTGTTGGATTGGGAGAAAAACTGTTTTTT
TRBV5-4,TRBD1,TRBJ1-2,15,-,CASSQDGQGRGGYTF,TGTGCCAGCAGCCAGGACGGACAGGGAAGGGGAGGCTACACCTTC
TRBV6-2/TRBV6-3,-,TRBJ1-1,13,few,CASSHRDVCEAFF,TGTGCCAGCAGCCACCGGGACGTCTGTGAAGCTTTCTTT
TRBV5-4,TRBD1,TRBJ1-2,14,many,CASRPGTDNYGYTF,TGTGCCAGCAGGCCCGGGACAGACAACTATGGCTACACCTTC
TRBV6-4,TRBD1,TRBJ2-3,15,-,CASAKDRTRSDTQYF,TGTGCCAGTGCCAAGGACAGGACGCGTTCAGATACGCAGTATTTT
TRBV6-2/TRBV6-3,-,TRBJ1-5,14,-,CASSSPTSNQPQHF,TGTGCCAGCAGTTCCCCGACGAGCAATCAGCCCCAGCATTTT
TRBV6-2/TRBV6-3,-,TRBJ1-2,14,many,CASRRAGSNYGYTF,TGTGCCAGCAGGCGGGCCGGGAGTAACTATGGCTACACCTTC
TRBV12-3/TRBV12-4,TRBD1,TRBJ1-5,15,many,CASSSSGTANQPQHF,TGTGCCAGCAGTTCCAGCGGGACAGCGAATCAGCCCCAGCATTTT
TRBV5-1,-,TRBJ2-3,14,once,CASSFSRVTDTQYF,TGCGCCAGCAGCTTTTCCCGGGTCACAGATACGCAGTATTTT
TRBV27,-,TRBJ1-4,13,few,CASSLREGEKLFF,TGTGCCAGCAGTTTAAGGGAGGGGGAAAAACTGTTTTTT
TRBV29-1,TRBD1,TRBJ2-4,19,many,CSVEGNRDSSGRAKNIQYF,TGCAGCGTTGAGGGGAATCGGGACAGTTCAGGGAGAGCCAAAAACATTCAGTACTTC
TRBV25-1,-,TRBJ2-1,15,-,CAGGESLTIPVEQFF,TGTGCCGGCGGTGAATCCCTTACTATTCCCGTTGAGCAGTTCTTC
TRBV11-2,-,TRBJ1-1,16,-,CASSLGTGRSAAEAFF,TGTGCCAGCAGCTTAGGAACAGGGCGGTCGGCGGCTGAAGCTTTCTTT
TRBV28,-,TRBJ2-7,14,-,CASRGGGQTYEQYF,TGTGCCAGCAGGGGGGGGGGACAGACCTACGAGCAGTACTTC
TRBV11-2,-,TRBJ1-1,15,few,CASSLDLAANTEAFF,TGTGCCAGCAGCTTAGATCTGGCGGCGAACACTGAAGCTTTCTTT
TRBV7-2,-,TRBJ1-3,15,-,CASSLSGAGGNTIYF,TGTGCCAGCAGCTTATCAGGGGCTGGTGGAAACACCATATATTTT